The 12 T cell receptor beta chains reported below all come from one sample, sequenced in a study of control samples from healthy donors and cancer patients. Clones were sequenced by immunoSEQ multiplex PCR, and TCRdb holds only the in-frame ones, with some missing. The data show around 20,000 clones, around 83% seen once. Sequencing was performed on PBMCs. Receptor source: a woman in her seventies with colorectal cancer.

This sequence joins TRBV9 and TRBJ1-2; D call uncertain. The V gene's germline CDR1 is SGDLS and CDR2 YYNGEE. The CDR3 runs to 15 residues. Trimming cost V 0 bases and J 6 bases, with 15 bases left between them. The chain's CDR3 is CASSVDGRRVDGYTF. CDR3 in DNA: TGTGCCAGCAGCGTAGACGGCCGGCGGGTGGATGGCTACACCTTC.

The J gene is TRBJ1-2, the V gene TRBV7-2; 11 bases fit TRBD1. Germline lookup yields CDR1 SGHTA and CDR2 FQGNSA. The CDR3 is 17 residues long. Trimming cost V 3 bases and J 8 bases; bases outside gene matches: 14. CDR3 protein: CASSFPPGQGGTYGYTF. The DNA for the CDR3 is TGTGCCAGCAGCTTCCCGCCGGGACAGGGGGGTACTTACGGCTACACCTTC.

A note on this clone: One end of the junction is discordant with germline, which a read error may explain. The rearrangement links TRBV4-2 to TRBJ1-4; unclear D gene. The germline CDR1 and CDR2 sequences are LGHNA and YNFKEQ. The CDR3 is 15 residues long. CDR3 nucleotide sequence: TGTGCCAGCAGTCAAGGTAGGGCTGAAGGTGAAAAACTGTTTTTT. It is translated as CASSQGRAEGEKLFF.

This chain connects TRBV4-2 to TRBJ2-1, with D unresolved. This CDR3 contains 14 residues. The germline CDR1 and CDR2 sequences are LGHNA and YNFKEQ. The V and J ends lost 0 bases and 13 bases respectively, with 16 bases between them. CDR3 region: CASSQDPETNYQFF. Here the CDR3 DNA reads TGTGCCAGCAGCCAAGATCCGGAGACAAACTACCAGTTCTTC.

V is TRBV5-8 and J is TRBJ2-7, with 10 bases lining up with TRBD1. Germline trimming cut 0 bases from V and 3 bases from J; bases unmatched to any gene: 9. CDR1 is SGHTS and CDR2 is YDEGEE in the germline V gene. The CDR3 extends over 17 amino acids. CDR3 DNA: TGTGCCAGCAGCTTGGGAGGGACAGGGGAAGCTTTCTACGAGCAGTACTTC. Protein: CASSLGGTGEAFYEQYF.

V is TRBV27 and J is TRBJ1-1; D uncertain. CDR1 is MNHEY and CDR2 is SMNVEV in the germline V gene (reference sequence). The CDR3 sequence is 13 residues long. V was clipped by 4 bases and J by 1 base, with 7 bases between them. The CDR3 nucleotides read TGTGCCAGCAGTTATTTCAAGAACACTGAAGCTTTCTTT. This sequence encodes CASSYFKNTEAFF.

This clone showed up just a few times. The chain is built from TRBV30 and TRBJ2-7; D gene ambiguous. The CDR3 contains 14 residues. The germline V gene has CDR1 GTSNPN and CDR2 SVGIG (reference sequence). The V end was cut by 0 bases, the J end by 2 bases, with 11 bases between. CDR3: CAWSVAPYTYEQYF. CDR3 DNA: TGTGCCTGGAGTGTGGCCCCCTATACCTACGAGCAGTACTTC.

The gene calls are TRBV3-1 (or the pseudogene TRBV3-2) and TRBJ1-2; unclear D gene. The germline gives CDR1 LGHDT, CDR2 YNNKEL (reference sequence). The CDR3 is 12 residues long. Trimming removed 0 bases from V and 4 bases from J, with 3 bases in between. CDR3 in amino acids: CASSQDSYGYTF. The CDR3 nucleotides are TGTGCCAGCAGCCAAGACAGCTATGGCTACACCTTC.

The V gene is TRBV18, the J gene TRBJ2-3, with D hard to call. Germline V lookup: CDR1 KGHSH, CDR2 LQKENI. The CDR3 loop spans 15 amino acids. Trimming removed 3 bases from V and 2 bases from J, with 12 bases in between. CDR3 sequence: CASSPPDGYTDTQYF. DNA of the CDR3: TGTGCCAGCTCACCTCCGGACGGGTACACAGATACGCAGTATTTT. Variable domain in full (rest from reference TRBV18 and TRBJ2-3): NAGVMQNPRHLVRRRGQEARLRCSPMKGHSHVYWYRQLPEEGLKFMVYLQKENIIDESGMPKERFSAEFPKEGPSILRIQQVVRGDSAAYFCASSPPDGYTDTQYFGPGTRLTVL.

This clone was seen once. The CDR3, as DNA: TGTGCCAGCAGTTACTCTACTAGCGGCAGCACAGATACGCAGTATTTT. Translation gives CASSYSTSGSTDTQYF. V gene TRBV6-2 or TRBV6-3 combines with J gene TRBJ2-3; TRBD2 agrees at 8 bases. Germline V CDR1 and CDR2: MNHEY, SVGEGT. With 0 bases clipped from V and 0 bases from J, the junction kept 2 bases outside the gene matches. This CDR3 has 16 amino acids.

DNA of the CDR3: TGTGCCATCAGTGGGATACAGGGAGCGGTTCGCGAGCAGTACTTC. Translating gives CAISGIQGAVREQYF. This chain uses TRBV10-3 with TRBJ2-7, with D possibly matching TRBD1 (6 bases). The CDR3 has 15 amino acids. Germline lookup yields CDR1 ENHRY and CDR2 SYGVKD. Trimming cost V 4 bases and J 6 bases, with 19 bases left between them.

In DNA, the CDR3 is TGTGCCAGCAGCTTAGTAGGGAGTTACAGAAGGTCCTACGAGCAGTACTTC. Its protein is CASSLVGSYRRSYEQYF. The V gene is TRBV7-2, the J gene TRBJ2-7; TRBD2 is a possible D gene (5 bases). This CDR3 region has 17 residues. Germline assignment: CDR1 SGHTA and CDR2 FQGNSA. V was pared by 1 base and J by 1 base, with 17 bases between. Full variable domain (missing parts from reference TRBV7-2 and TRBJ2-7): GAGVSQSPSNKVTEKGKDVELRCDPISGHTALYWYRQSLGQGLEFLIYFQGNSAPDKSGLPSDRFSAERTGGSVSTLTIQRTQQEDSAVYLCASSLVGSYRRSYEQYFGPGTRLTVT.